This T cell receptor beta chain comes out of a study of blood T cell repertoires in COVID-19. Trimming took 2 bases from V and 4 from J; bases not matched to a gene: 8. Germline assignment: CDR1 MNHEY and CDR2 SVGEGT. This CDR3 is built from 17 residues. Assay used: immunoSEQ multiplex PCR; TCRdb lists only in-frame clones, some missing. The table has fewer than 150,000 clones, about 85% seen once. The J gene is TRBJ2-1, the V gene TRBV6-2 or TRBV6-3; 10 nucleotides agree with TRBD1. This clonotype originated in a human donor in a cohort sampled during active COVID-19. The specimen was peripheral blood. The CDR3 region has the DNA TGTGCCAGCAGTTACAGCGGGGGACAGGGGTTATACAATGAGCAGTTCTTC. This gives the protein CASSYSGGQGLYNEQFF.